This TCR beta chain was obtained from a study of cytomegalovirus exposure and HLA in healthy donors. General observations from the study: Common viral pathogens (according to a later analysis) appeared linked to several of the most significant clusters.

To note about this clone: The antigen is unknown.

Despite likely unrecorded immune exposures, the donors were nominally healthy at the time of sampling. PCR involved 60 Vbeta and 13 Jbeta primers. Sequencing used immunoSEQ multiplex PCR; TCRdb keeps in-frame clones, though not all of them. Among about 82,000 clones listed, roughly 80% were seen once. This receptor was taken from a human donor in good health. Sequencing was performed on PBMCs.

The CDR3 bases are TGTGCCAGCAGCTTGCCCATTCACCTATCGTACCAAGAGACCCAGTACTTC. Protein sequence: CASSLPIHLSYQETQYF. This rearrangement joins TRBV5-6 to TRBJ2-5; D gene uncertain. V was trimmed by 1 base and J by 0 bases, leaving 16 bases between them. CDR1 is SGHDT and CDR2 is YYEEEE in the germline V gene. The length of the CDR3 is 17 residues.